This entry lists 10 T cell receptor beta chains sequenced from one sample in a study of response to subunit inactivated influenza vaccine. TCRdb analysed the RT-PCR reads with MiXCR anew, one entry per CDR3 protein. The profile shows more than 500,000 distinct CDR3 sequences, about 11% of them singletons. This sample was shared with a second study, whose subject was T cells expressing NK-cell markers. That paper notes: TCR beta libraries carry UMIs added by 5'RACE template switching.

The sample here was PBMCs from blood, taken on the day of vaccination. These receptor sequences come from a man aged 50-59 years who received an inactivated influenza vaccine.

V is TRBV20-1 and J is TRBJ2-7, with D perhaps matching TRBD1 (6 bases). V lost 0 bases and J lost 2, with 8 bases in between. Germline lookup yields CDR1 DFQATT and CDR2 SNEGSKA (reference sequence). The CDR3 runs to 13 residues. In DNA form, the CDR3 reads TGCAGTGCTAGAGACAGGGGTCCCTACGAGCAGTACTTC. Protein product: CSARDRGPYEQYF.

This clonotype turned up a few times. The chain has TRBV29-1 and TRBJ2-2, with a weak D call TRBD1 (6 bases). V lost 7 bases to trimming and J lost 7 bases, with 19 bases between them. The CDR3 has 14 residues. Germline-derived CDR1 and CDR2 are SQVTM and ANQGSEA. CDR3 sequence: CSGGSAGDVGELFF. DNA for the CDR3: TGCAGCGGCGGGTCCGCAGGGGATGTCGGGGAGCTGTTTTTT.

A few counts support this clonotype. V usage is TRBV12-3 or TRBV12-4 and J usage is TRBJ1-5; D might be TRBD1 (5 bases). The V end lost 5 bases, the J end lost 0 bases, and 8 bases lay between the germline ends. CDR3 size: 14 residues. The CDR3 is CASSMTDSNQPQHF. Here the CDR3 DNA reads TGTGCCAGCAGTATGACAGATAGCAATCAGCCCCAGCATTTT.

This clonotype appeared a few times. CDR3 bases: TGTGCCAGCAGTTTCTCTCCGGGCGAGACCCAGTACTTC. It specifies CASSFSPGETQYF. The chain carries TRBV12-3 or TRBV12-4 and TRBJ2-5, with no clear D. The germline V and J ends were trimmed by 3 bases and 5 bases, with 10 bases remaining between them. The CDR3 extends over 13 amino acids.

The gene calls are TRBV15 and TRBJ2-2; D is ambiguous. CDR3 length: 14 residues. Trimming left V 0 bases short and J 3 bases short, with 5 bases between. Germline V lookup: CDR1 LNHNV, CDR2 YYDKDF (reference sequence). CDR3 protein: CATSRERYTGELFF. The CDR3 region has the DNA TGTGCCACCAGCAGAGAGCGATACACCGGGGAGCTGTTTTTT.

This clonotype showed up just a few times. The chain is built from TRBV6-2 or TRBV6-3 and TRBJ2-4, with 9 bases lining up with TRBD1. The CDR3 spans 13 residues. The ends lost 6 bases at V and 8 bases at J; junction bases unmatched: 5. Germline CDR1 and CDR2: MNHEY and SVGEGT. The CDR3 spells CASSGQGKDIQYF. The CDR3 bases are TGTGCCAGCAGCGGACAGGGGAAGGACATTCAGTACTTC.

This clonotype was observed a handful of times. The V call is TRBV4-3, the J call TRBJ2-5, with 13 bases that match TRBD2. In germline, CDR1 is LGHNA, CDR2 YSLEER. This CDR3 has 18 amino acids. With V trimmed by 0 bases and J by 3 bases, 7 bases remained unmatched. Written as DNA, the CDR3 is TGCGCCAGCAGCCAAGACCCCGGACTAGCGGGGGTTGAAGAGACCCAGTACTTC. Translated: CASSQDPGLAGVEETQYF.

The CDR3 nucleotides read TGCGCCAGCAGCCAAATCGGGGAAGGGAGCACTGAAGCTTTCTTT. This codes for CASSQIGEGSTEAFF. The chain recombines TRBV5-1 with TRBJ1-1; D remains unclear. V gave up 4 bases and J gave up 4 bases, with 17 bases separating them. CDR3 length: 15 residues. CDR1 and CDR2 (germline): SGHRS, YFSETQ. Based on the CDR3 plus reference TRBV5-1 and TRBJ1-1, the full variable domain is KAGVTQTPRYLIKTRGQQVTLSCSPISGHRSVSWYQQTPGQGLQFLFEYFSETQRNKGNFPGRFSGRQFSNSRSEMNVSTLELGDSALYLCASSQIGEGSTEAFFGQGTRLTVV.

In its sample, this clonotype was seen a few times. The chain recombines TRBV12-3 or TRBV12-4 with TRBJ2-7; D is undetermined. The CDR3 has 14 residues. Trimming cost V 5 bases and J 6 bases, with 17 bases left between them. The CDR3 reads CASSLGLVGFEQYF. The CDR3, as DNA: TGTGCCAGCAGTCTCGGTCTAGTAGGATTCGAGCAGTACTTC.

This clonotype was observed at least ten times. The junction and the germline gene differ at one end; a read error may be behind it. The chain employs TRBV29-1 and TRBJ1-2, with TRBD1 matching 9 bases. The CDR3 runs to 12 residues. In germline, CDR1 is SQVTM, CDR2 ANQGSEA. The CDR3 loop reads CSVKDRGIGYTF. The CDR3 bases are TGCAGCGTTAAAGACAGGGGGATCGGCTACACCTTC.